Described below is a single T cell receptor (beta chain) sequence and its context. The data were taken from a study of shared clonotypes between healthy human individuals. Sequenced by immunoSEQ multiplex PCR; TCRdb stores in-frame clones only, minus some. The sample consists of over a million clones, roughly 96% of them appearing once. CDR1 is MNHNS and CDR2 is SASEGT in the germline V gene. V was pared by 7 bases and J by 2 bases, with 8 bases of the junction left unmatched. The CDR3 sequence is 14 residues long. The origin of this receptor is a man aged 30 to 45 in good health. The sequenced sample consisted of naive CD4+ T cells sorted from blood. Described subset: CD45RA+ positively selected. The chain employs TRBV6-1 and TRBJ2-7; 7 bases match TRBD1. The CDR3 nucleotides read TGTGCCAGCATTCGGACAGGCGGAGCCTACGAGCAGTACTTC. It encodes CASIRTGGAYEQYF.